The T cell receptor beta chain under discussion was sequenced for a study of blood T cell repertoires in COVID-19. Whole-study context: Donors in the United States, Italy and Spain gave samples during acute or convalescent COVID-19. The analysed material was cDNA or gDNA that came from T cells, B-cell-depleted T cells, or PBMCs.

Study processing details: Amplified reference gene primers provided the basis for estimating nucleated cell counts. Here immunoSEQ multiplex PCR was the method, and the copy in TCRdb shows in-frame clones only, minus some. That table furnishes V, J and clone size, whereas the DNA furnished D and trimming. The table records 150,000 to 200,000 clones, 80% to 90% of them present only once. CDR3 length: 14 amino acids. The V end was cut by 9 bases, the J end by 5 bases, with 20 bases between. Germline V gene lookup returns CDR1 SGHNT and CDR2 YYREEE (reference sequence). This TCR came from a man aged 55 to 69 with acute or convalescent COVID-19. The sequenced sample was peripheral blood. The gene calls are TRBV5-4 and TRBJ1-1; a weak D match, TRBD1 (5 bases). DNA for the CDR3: TGTGCCACTAGTTTAAGGAGGGGCCAAACTGAAGCTTTCTTT. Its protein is CATSLRRGQTEAFF.